This T cell receptor beta chain was sequenced for a study of glioma-infiltrating T cells after dendritic cell vaccination. Time point here: after dendritic cell vaccination, including at tumor progression/relapse. Profiling relied on immunoSEQ multiplex PCR, and the TCRdb table lists in-frame clones only, not all of them. Found here are approximately 110,000 clones, 90% of them singletons; the top ten hold roughly 3%. This CDR3 is 14 amino acids long. Germline CDR1 reads MNHEY; CDR2 reads SVGAGI. After removal of 2 bases from V and 8 bases from J, the junction contained 4 bases not matched to a gene.

The specimen comprised blood, sampled after dendritic cell vaccination. The sequence was obtained from a human donor with glioblastoma. The chain couples TRBV6-5 to TRBJ1-2, with 11 bases aligning to TRBD1. The CDR3 DNA reads as TGTGCCAGCAGTTACCGGACAGGGGGCGAGGGCTACACCTTC. It translates to CASSYRTGGEGYTF.